Each of the 12 T cell receptor beta chains below was sequenced from the same sample in a study of early T cells in non-severe SARS-CoV-2 infection. TCRdb processed the 5' RACE reads anew with MiXCR; each CDR3 protein has one entry. The repertoire holds tens of thousands of distinct CDR3 sequences, about 5.2% seen once, with roughly 10% in the top ten. Material: whole blood. The receptors derive from an adult who was a healthcare worker with PCR-confirmed SARS-CoV-2 infection or an uninfected control (not recorded which).

This clonotype has a count of ten or more. The V gene is TRBV6-2 or TRBV6-3, the J gene TRBJ2-3; 9 positions agree with TRBD2. CDR1 is MNHEY, CDR2 SVGEGT, per germline. J gave up 6 bases and V 2 bases, and 0 bases lay outside the gene matches. The CDR3 consists of 13 residues. CDR3 sequence (DNA): TGTGCCAGCAGTTACGGACTAGCGGATACGCAGTATTTT. Protein: CASSYGLADTQYF.

This clonotype was counted many times. The rearrangement links TRBV7-3 to TRBJ2-2; TRBD2 might be the D (6 bases). The length of the CDR3 is 16 residues. Looked up from germline, CDR1 is SGHTA and CDR2 is FQGTGA. V was shortened by 2 bases and J by 6 bases, with 16 bases between the two germline ends. The DNA of the CDR3 is TGTGCCAGCAGCTTAGGCGGGACTGGTGTAGCCGGGGAGCTGTTTTTT. The encoded protein is CASSLGGTGVAGELFF.

The sample holds one count of this clonotype. This sequence joins TRBV29-1 and TRBJ1-2, with D uncertain. Germline CDR1 reads SQVTM; CDR2 reads ANQGSEA. This CDR3 contains 13 residues. V lost 6 bases and J lost 1, with 12 bases in between. CDR3 residues: CSVQEADNYGYTF. The CDR3 DNA follows: TGCAGCGTCCAGGAAGCGGATAACTATGGCTACACCTTC.

This clonotype was counted many times. The chain joins TRBV19 to TRBJ2-1; D unresolved. Germline CDR1 is LNHDA and CDR2 is SQIVND (reference sequence). The CDR3 runs to 14 residues. Trimming pared 3 bases from V and 2 bases from J, leaving 8 bases between. CDR3 loop: CASSIPMTYNEQFF. CDR3 DNA sequence: TGTGCCAGTAGTATTCCCATGACCTACAATGAGCAGTTCTTC.

This clonotype was found many times. The chain recombines TRBV3-1 with TRBJ1-6; D gene unclear. The CDR3 totals 15 residues. Trimming removed 0 bases at V and 8 bases at J, with 11 bases between. Germline V gene lookup returns CDR1 LGHDT and CDR2 YNNKEL (reference sequence). DNA for the CDR3: TGTGCCAGCAGCCAAGATCTTCCGTCCTATTCACCCCTCCACTTT. Amino acids: CASSQDLPSYSPLHF.

This clonotype was seen many times. The chain uses TRBV29-1 and TRBJ2-5, with TRBD2 matching 13 bases. The ends lost 3 bases at V and 5 bases at J; junction bases unmatched: 9. Looked up from germline, CDR1 is SQVTM and CDR2 is ANQGSEA. This CDR3 has 16 residues. DNA of the CDR3: TGCAGCGTTGAGGTGGGCGGGACTAGCGGGATTGAGACCCAGTACTTC. Encoded protein: CSVEVGGTSGIETQYF.

This clonotype was found many times. The V and J genes are TRBV5-1 and TRBJ2-1, with D unclear. Germline loops: CDR1 SGHRS, CDR2 YFSETQ. The length of the CDR3 is 16 residues. Trimming removed 0 bases from V and 3 bases from J, with 13 bases in between. The CDR3 sequence is CASSLAPVSGYNEQFF. The CDR3 DNA follows: TGCGCCAGCAGCTTGGCCCCGGTCTCGGGCTACAATGAGCAGTTCTTC.

Within the sample, this clonotype is medium-sized. V is TRBV19 and J is TRBJ2-1; tentatively, D is TRBD2 (6 bases). CDR3 length equals 13 residues. V lost 7 bases and J lost 6, with 13 bases in between. In germline, CDR1 is LNHDA, CDR2 SQIVND (reference sequence). Written as DNA, the CDR3 is TGTGCCAGTACCGGGAGACCGGGCAATGAGCAGTTCTTC. This codes for CASTGRPGNEQFF.

This clonotype was seen ten or more times. This chain links TRBV5-1 with TRBJ2-5, with D possibly TRBD2 on 6 matching bases. V lost 3 bases and J 3 bases, leaving 9 bases between the germline ends. The CDR3 consists of 13 residues. CDR1 is SGHRS, CDR2 YFSETQ, per germline. The CDR3 loop is CASSSGTEETQYF. As DNA, the CDR3 is TGCGCCAGCAGCTCTGGGACTGAAGAGACCCAGTACTTC.

This clonotype qualifies as hyperexpanded (1% or more). This chain uses TRBV7-9 with TRBJ2-5, with 7 bases fitting TRBD1. CDR3 size: 15 residues. Trimming cost V 5 bases and J 3 bases; bases outside gene matches: 9. Germline CDR1 SEHNR, CDR2 FQNEAQ (reference sequence). The CDR3 reads CASSGNYRGEETQYF. CDR3 bases: TGTGCCAGCAGCGGAAACTACAGGGGTGAAGAGACCCAGTACTTC.

The table lists this clonotype with many counts. The CDR3 region has the DNA TGTGCCAGCAGCTTTTCGACGGATAATTCACCCCTCCACTTT. Its protein product is CASSFSTDNSPLHF. The chain joins TRBV7-2 to TRBJ1-6; D is unresolved. V lost 3 bases and J 5 bases, leaving 8 bases between the germline ends. Germline values: CDR1 SGHTA, CDR2 FQGNSA. The CDR3 runs to 14 residues.

The rearrangement links TRBV6-5 to TRBJ2-7, with unresolved D. Germline values: CDR1 MNHEY, CDR2 SVGAGI. CDR3 length: 16 amino acids. The V end lost 4 bases, the J end lost 0 bases, and 16 bases lay between the germline ends. CDR3 sequence: CASSSDVQLSSYEQYF. The CDR3 nucleotides are TGTGCCAGCAGTTCCGACGTACAGTTAAGCTCCTACGAGCAGTACTTC.